The entry below describes one TCR beta chain. Healthy and HIV-negative, the adult donors had no recent acute infections or vaccinations. When samples were unsorted, tens of millions of PBMCs were used for genomic DNA. The data were taken from a study of shared clonotypes between healthy human individuals. Across the study: Samples came from two female and three male donors aged 18 to 49.

This CDR3 region has 16 residues. The germline V gene has CDR1 LNHNV and CDR2 YYDKDF (reference sequence). The V end lost 5 bases, the J end lost 0 bases, and 11 bases lay between the germline ends. Authors' processing steps: Filtering was not the same, since immunoSEQ gave junction-only sequences without quality scores. Libraries were prepared by immunoSEQ multiplex PCR; TCRdb keeps only in-frame clonotypes and omits some of them. V, J and clone size derive from that table, while D and trimming were established from the DNA sequence. The table lists roughly 450,000 clones, about four fifths of them singletons, with 10% to 15% in the top ten.

The TCR sequence derives from a woman aged 40 to 50 in good health. Some clones in this sample may be carry-over from other donors' samples. The chain joins TRBV15 to TRBJ2-6, with D possibly TRBD1 on 6 matching bases. The sequenced material came from PBMCs. The CDR3 DNA reads TGTGCCACCAGCGGGTACAGGGACTCTGGGGCCAACGTCCTGACTTTC. Its translation: CATSGYRDSGANVLTF.